One sample yielded the 21 T cell receptor beta chains listed below, sequenced in a study of blood T cell repertoires in COVID-19. The repertoire was sequenced with immunoSEQ multiplex PCR; TCRdb's copy has only in-frame clones and lacks some. The table lists 350,000 or so clones, approximately 87% of them singletons. The sample taken for sequencing was peripheral blood. These TCRs come from a woman in her 30s with COVID-19, enrolled during active disease.

The chain is built from TRBV9 and TRBJ2-1; the match to TRBD2 covers 12 bases. Losses at the gene ends were 4 bases for V and 3 bases for J; bases not matched to a gene: 14. The V gene's germline CDR1 is SGDLS and CDR2 YYNGEE. The CDR3 covers 19 residues. The CDR3 is CASSTSPGTSGPRYNEQFF. CDR3 nucleotide sequence: TGTGCCAGCAGCACTAGTCCCGGGACTAGCGGGCCTCGCTACAATGAGCAGTTCTTC. Together with reference TRBV9 and TRBJ2-1, the CDR3 gives the full variable domain: DSGVTQTPKHLITATGQRVTLRCSPRSGDLSVYWYQQSLDQGLQFLIQYYNGEERAKGNILERFSAQQFPDLHSELNLSSLELGDSALYFCASSTSPGTSGPRYNEQFFGPGTRLTVL.

This clone was detected only a few times. The J gene is TRBJ2-1, the V gene TRBV7-3; 7 positions agree with TRBD2. Germline-derived CDR1 and CDR2 are SGHTA and FQGTGA. The CDR3 contains 16 residues. The V and J ends lost 2 bases and 0 bases, in that order; junction bases with no gene match: 4. The DNA for the CDR3 is TGTGCCAGCAGCTTACAGGGCGGGAGCTCCTACAATGAGCAGTTCTTC. Translation gives CASSLQGGSSYNEQFF.

This clone was observed once. In DNA, the CDR3 is TGTGCCAGCAATCCAGGGTTACTAAGCTATGGCTACACCTTC. It yields the protein CASNPGLLSYGYTF. The chain is built from TRBV9 and TRBJ1-2; D may be TRBD1 (5 bases). The CDR3 covers 14 residues. Germline CDR1 reads SGDLS; CDR2 reads YYNGEE. V was pared by 6 bases and J by 4 bases, with 16 bases between.

This clone occurred once. CDR3 region: CASSPIAGEWETQYF. The CDR3 region has the DNA TGTGCCAGCTCACCTATAGCGGGAGAGTGGGAGACCCAGTACTTC. The gene calls are TRBV18 and TRBJ2-5; TRBD2 matches at 9 bases. Germline V gene lookup returns CDR1 KGHSH and CDR2 LQKENI. J lost 5 bases, V lost 3 bases, and 7 bases had no gene match. CDR3 length: 15 residues.

This sequence joins TRBV2 and TRBJ2-1; 11 positions match TRBD2. CDR1 SNHLY and CDR2 FYNNEI come from the germline V gene. The trim removed 6 bases at V and 7 bases at J, leaving 11 bases unmatched. This CDR3 is 16 amino acids long. CDR3 nucleotides: TGTGCCAGCAGGAACCCCCTAGCGGGAGGTCGGAATGAGCAGTTCTTC. Protein sequence: CASRNPLAGGRNEQFF.

The V gene is TRBV28, the J gene TRBJ1-5, with D perhaps matching TRBD1 (6 bases). The CDR3 runs 15 residues. Trimming took 5 bases from V and 4 from J, leaving 15 bases between them. CDR1 is MDHEN, CDR2 SYDVKM, per germline. In DNA, the CDR3 is TGTGCCAGCAGTCTTACAGGGAGAAGAAATCAGCCCCAGCATTTT. This sequence encodes CASSLTGRRNQPQHF. The full variable domain, in which reference TRBV28 and TRBJ1-5 provide the parts outside the CDR3, is DVKVTQSSRYLVKRTGEKVFLECVQDMDHENMFWYRQDPGLGLRLIYFSYDVKMKEKGDIPEGYSVSREKKERFSLILESASTNQTSMYLCASSLTGRRNQPQHFGDGTRLSIL.

The V and J genes are TRBV29-1 and TRBJ2-4; 8 bases are a match to TRBD1. This CDR3 region has 15 residues. CDR1 and CDR2 from the germline V gene are SQVTM and ANQGSEA. The V segment lost 6 bases and the J segment 2 bases; nucleotides outside the gene matches: 9. The CDR3 DNA is TGCAGCGTCTCCGGACAGGGAGCGTCCAAAAACATTCAGTACTTC. Encoded protein: CSVSGQGASKNIQYF.

About this clone: Other DNA sequences in the same sample also yield this CDR3. This rearrangement joins TRBV5-1 to TRBJ2-3; TRBD1 aligns across 10 bases. Germline trimming cut 4 bases from V and 6 bases from J; bases unmatched to any gene: 8. There are 15 residues in the CDR3. The germline CDR1 and CDR2 sequences are SGHRS and YFSETQ. The CDR3 is CASSPRQGALDTQYF. DNA of the CDR3: TGCGCCAGCAGCCCTAGACAGGGGGCGCTTGATACGCAGTATTTT.

The chain joins TRBV10-3 to TRBJ1-2; 10 bases are shared with TRBD1. Germline CDR1 reads ENHRY; CDR2 reads SYGVKD. CDR3 length: 15 residues. V lost 0 bases, J lost 5 bases, and 3 bases stayed unmatched. In nucleotides, the CDR3 is TGTGCCATCAGTGAGTCGACAGGGGGCAGTTATGGCTACACCTTC. It yields the protein CAISESTGGSYGYTF.

J is TRBJ2-7 and V is TRBV11-2; TRBD1 matches 8 bases. Germline V gene lookup returns CDR1 SGHAT and CDR2 FQNNGV. J gave up 0 bases and V 3 bases, and 1 base lay outside the gene matches. The CDR3 extends over 14 amino acids. Here the CDR3 DNA reads TGTGCCAGCAGCTTGGGACAGGACTCCTACGAGCAGTACTTC. Translating it yields CASSLGQDSYEQYF.

The chain couples TRBV15 to TRBJ1-1, with D unclear. V was pared by 5 bases and J by 2 bases, with 15 bases between. CDR3 size: 15 residues. CDR1 LNHNV and CDR2 YYDKDF come from the germline V gene (reference sequence). The CDR3 here is CATSPQRAGNTEAFF. CDR3 nucleotide sequence: TGTGCCACCAGCCCCCAGAGGGCGGGCAACACTGAAGCTTTCTTT.

In this sample, this clone turned up a few times. The J gene is TRBJ2-7, the V gene TRBV4-1; D unresolved. The CDR3 consists of 15 residues. CDR1 and CDR2 from the germline V gene are MGHRA and YSYEKL. With 4 bases removed from V and 0 bases from J, the gap between germline ends came to 13 bases. The CDR3 sequence: CASSLSPGPSYEQYF. In DNA, the CDR3 is TGCGCCAGCAGCCTCTCCCCGGGTCCCTCCTACGAGCAGTACTTC.

This chain links TRBV3-1 (or the pseudogene TRBV3-2) with TRBJ2-1, with 11 bases fitting TRBD2. Trimming removed 1 base from V and 7 bases from J; junction bases left unmatched: 15. The length of the CDR3 is 19 residues. Per the germline V gene, CDR1 is LGHDT and CDR2 is YNNKEL (reference sequence). The CDR3 DNA reads TGTGCCAGCAGCCAAGGGGGCGGGAGACTAGCGGGATCTGCGAATGAGCAGTTCTTC. Protein sequence: CASSQGGGRLAGSANEQFF.

The rearrangement joins TRBV4-1 to TRBJ2-1, with 7 nucleotides matching TRBD2. The CDR3 is 15 residues long. V gave up 1 base and J gave up 5 bases; unmatched junction bases: 5. Germline V gene data show CDR1 as MGHRA and CDR2 as YSYEKL. DNA of the CDR3: TGCGCCAGCAGCCAAGGTCCGACTAGCAACAATGAGCAGTTCTTC. Residues: CASSQGPTSNNEQFF.

The chain combines TRBV28 with TRBJ2-7; a possible D gene is TRBD1 (6 bases). Per the germline V gene, CDR1 is MDHEN and CDR2 is SYDVKM. The CDR3 extends over 14 amino acids. The V and J ends lost 2 bases and 3 bases respectively, with 11 bases between them. As DNA, the CDR3 is TGTGCCAGCAGTTTACTTAACAGGGTCTACGAGCAGTACTTC. It encodes CASSLLNRVYEQYF.

The V and J genes are TRBV7-9 and TRBJ2-5; unclear D gene. CDR3 length equals 16 residues. The germline CDR1 and CDR2 sequences are SEHNR and FQNEAQ (reference sequence). V was clipped by 0 bases and J by 5 bases, with 16 bases between them. Here the CDR3 DNA reads TGTGCCAGCAGCTTAGCTAGCCTCGGTTTGCTGGAGACCCAGTACTTC. It specifies CASSLASLGLLETQYF. The full variable domain, its missing parts supplied by reference TRBV7-9 and TRBJ2-5, is DTGVSQNPRHKITKRGQNVTFRCDPISEHNRLYWYRQTLGQGPEFLTYFQNEAQLEKSRLLSDRFSAERPKGSFSTLEIQRTEQGDSAMYLCASSLASLGLLETQYFGPGTRLLVL.

The chain employs TRBV2 and TRBJ1-4; 7 positions match TRBD1. The germline gives CDR1 SNHLY, CDR2 FYNNEI. After removal of 6 bases from V and 4 bases from J, the junction contained 5 bases not matched to a gene. The CDR3 consists of 14 residues. The CDR3 coding sequence is TGTGCCAGCAGCCTGGGACAGATTAATGAAAAACTGTTTTTT. It codes for CASSLGQINEKLFF.

The chain couples TRBV29-1 to TRBJ2-3; maybe TRBD1 (7 bases). The germline V gene has CDR1 SQVTM and CDR2 ANQGSEA. V lost 4 bases and J 0 bases, leaving 14 bases between the germline ends. The CDR3 covers 15 residues. CDR3 sequence: CSVARTGGSTDTQYF. The DNA of the CDR3 is TGCAGCGTTGCTCGGACAGGAGGGAGCACAGATACGCAGTATTTT.

The genes are TRBV6-5 and TRBJ2-5; D is uncertain. Trimming left V 3 bases short and J 2 bases short, with 10 bases between. The CDR3 has 14 amino acids. CDR1 and CDR2 from the germline V gene are MNHEY and SVGAGI. The CDR3 nucleotides read TGTGCCAGCAGTTATGACGGGTCTCAAGAGACCCAGTACTTC. Its protein is CASSYDGSQETQYF.

The chain has TRBV9 and TRBJ2-1; perhaps TRBD2 as D (6 bases). The germline gives CDR1 SGDLS, CDR2 YYNGEE. Trimming shortened V by 2 bases and J by 5 bases, and 17 bases separated the two germline ends. The CDR3 loop spans 16 amino acids. The CDR3 spells CASSVSAGLAHNEQFF. CDR3 nucleotides: TGTGCCAGCAGCGTTTCCGCGGGGCTTGCCCACAATGAGCAGTTCTTC.

The J gene is TRBJ2-7, the V gene TRBV23-1, with TRBD1 matching 9 bases. TRBV23-1 is an ORF; its function is uncertain. V was pared by 2 bases and J by 5 bases, with 4 bases of the junction left unmatched. CDR3 length: 14 amino acids. The CDR3 loop reads CASSQRDRVDEQYF. The CDR3 DNA reads TGCGCCAGCAGTCAAAGGGACAGGGTTGACGAGCAGTACTTC.